This T cell receptor beta chain stems from a study of blood T cell repertoires in COVID-19. The CDR3 spans 14 residues. Trimming cost V 8 bases and J 0 bases, with 12 bases left between them. Per germline, CDR1 SGHRS and CDR2 YFSETQ. Generated by immunoSEQ multiplex PCR, the TCRdb table keeps only in-frame clones and is missing some. The sample has about 190,000 clones, around nine tenths seen once. The rearrangement uses TRBV5-1 and TRBJ1-5; possible D gene TRBD1, 5 bases. Sequencing was done on a sample of peripheral blood. The receptor's source is a man aged 18 to 29 with active or convalescent COVID-19. CDR3 DNA sequence: TGCGCCAGGGCGGGGGGTCGTAGCAATCAGCCCCAGCATTTT. It yields the protein CARAGGRSNQPQHF.